A single sample gave rise to the 5 T cell receptor beta chains below, sequenced in a study of T-cell reconstitution after alpha-beta-depleted transplantation in children. Researchers prepared the TCRbeta library using unique molecular identifiers, the study reports. TCRdb re-called the PCR reads through MiXCR, storing one row per CDR3 protein. The sample consists of approximately 350,000 distinct CDR3 sequences, about an eighth of them appearing once. Sequenced here: PBMCs, sampled from the stem cell graft. All receptors come from a human donor who donated a stem cell graft to a child with Fanconi anemia.

In this sample, this clonotype turned up a few times. The chain links TRBV3-1 to TRBJ1-1; the D gene is possibly TRBD1 (6 bases). In germline, CDR1 is LGHDT, CDR2 YNNKEL (reference sequence). The CDR3 is 13 amino acids. Trimming left V 3 bases short and J 10 bases short, with 15 bases between. The CDR3, as DNA: TGTGCCAGCAGCCACCTAGGGGGTGATAGAGCTTTCTTT. Protein: CASSHLGGDRAFF.

This clonotype was recorded a few times. This sequence joins TRBV27 and TRBJ1-5, with TRBD1 as a possible D gene (5 bases). CDR3 length: 16 amino acids. The V and J ends lost 1 base and 7 bases respectively, with 17 bases between them. Germline CDR1 is MNHEY and CDR2 is SMNVEV (reference sequence). CDR3 DNA: TGTGCCAGCAGTTTATTGGGCGGGGGAGGTGGGCAGCCCCAGCATTTT. Its protein product is CASSLLGGGGGQPQHF.

V usage is TRBV19 and J usage is TRBJ1-1, with TRBD1 as a possible D gene (5 bases). Deletions cut 1 base from V and 7 bases from J, with 13 bases between. Germline V gene lookup returns CDR1 LNHDA and CDR2 SQIVND (reference sequence). CDR3 length: 14 residues. The CDR3 nucleotides read TGTGCCAGTAGTATAGTTTACAGGACCAATGAAGCTTTCTTT. Amino acid sequence: CASSIVYRTNEAFF.

This clonotype has a handful of counts. The chain combines TRBV25-1 with TRBJ2-1; the D gene is possibly TRBD2 (5 bases). Germline CDR1 and CDR2: MGHDK and SYGVNS. CDR3 length equals 14 residues. With 11 bases removed from V and 5 bases from J, the gap between germline ends came to 19 bases. This chain's CDR3 is CAWISPGSHNEQFF. The CDR3 coding sequence is TGTGCCTGGATTAGCCCGGGGTCCCACAATGAGCAGTTCTTC.

This clonotype was counted at least ten times. The chain is built from TRBV29-1 and TRBJ2-1; unclear D gene. The CDR3 extends over 10 amino acids. The V gene lost 7 bases and the J gene lost 7 bases, with 8 bases spanning the gap. Germline CDR1 and CDR2: SQVTM and ANQGSEA. The CDR3 DNA sequence: TGCAGCGGCCGGGTGAATGAGCAGTTCTTC. This translates into CSGRVNEQFF.